This TCR beta chain was obtained from a study of Ad26.COV2.S vaccination and SARS-CoV-2 variants. Germline CDR1 and CDR2: SGHTA and FQGTGA. The CDR3 contains 13 residues. V dropped 5 bases and J dropped 0 bases, with 7 bases sitting between them. The treatment is: 15 to 20 received Ad26.COV2.S at low or high dose, single or two shots; roughly five received placebo; per-sample allocation not given. Sampling took place 63 days after the first vaccine or placebo injection. Comments on this clone: The same CDR3 arises from other DNA sequences in this sample as well.

Sequencing was performed with immunoSEQ multiplex PCR; in TCRdb, only in-frame clones are kept and a portion is missing. This table has roughly 500,000 clones, approximately 92% appearing once. The chain uses TRBV7-3 and TRBJ1-1, with D uncertain. This TCR derives from a person between 18 and 60 years old who received the Ad26.COV2.S COVID-19 vaccine or a placebo. Material: peripheral blood, obtained in a trial of Ad26.COV2.S vaccine versus placebo. The CDR3 loop is CASSRGLNTEAFF. DNA for the CDR3: TGTGCCAGCAGCCGCGGATTGAACACTGAAGCTTTCTTT. The whole variable domain, filled in from reference TRBV7-3 and TRBJ1-1, reads GAGVSQTPSNKVTEKGKYVELRCDPISGHTALYWYRQSLGQGPEFLIYFQGTGAADDSGLPNDRFFAVRPEGSVSTLKIQRTERGDSAVYLCASSRGLNTEAFFGQGTRLTVV.